These 30 T cell receptor beta chains were sequenced from one sample in a study of shared clonotypes between healthy human individuals. TCRdb's table, derived via immunoSEQ multiplex PCR, lists solely in-frame clones and lacks some. There are a few million clones in the sample; approximately 94% occur only once, and around 0.15% lies in the top ten. The sequenced material came from naive CD4+ T cells sorted from blood. As for subset: CD45RA+ positively selected. The receptors come from a man between 18 and 29 years old in good health.

In its sample, this clone was seen once. The chain combines TRBV6-1 with TRBJ1-2; TRBD1 matches 9 bases. The CDR3 runs to 13 residues. The trim removed 5 bases at V and 7 bases at J, leaving 5 bases unmatched. Germline V gene data show CDR1 as MNHNS and CDR2 as SASEGT. The CDR3 is CASSLGQGSGYTF. The CDR3 nucleotides are TGTGCCAGCAGTTTGGGACAGGGAAGTGGCTACACCTTC.

Details on this clone: This sample also contains other DNA sequences that code for the same CDR3. The chain links TRBV7-2 to TRBJ2-1; no definite D call. CDR1 and CDR2 from the germline V gene are SGHTA and FQGNSA. The CDR3 length is 15 residues. With 0 bases removed from V and 0 bases from J, the gap between germline ends came to 6 bases. CDR3 sequence reads: CASSLAGSSYNEQFF. In DNA, the CDR3 is TGTGCCAGCAGCTTAGCGGGAAGCTCCTACAATGAGCAGTTCTTC.

CDR3 amino acids: CASTRTGGEAFF. DNA of the CDR3: TGTGCCAGCACCAGGACAGGTGGTGAAGCTTTCTTT. The chain uses TRBV6-1 and TRBJ1-1; TRBD1 matches at 7 bases. V gave up 7 bases and J gave up 7 bases; unmatched junction bases: 6. CDR3 size: 12 residues. Per the germline V gene, CDR1 is MNHNS and CDR2 is SASEGT.

The chain recombines TRBV10-2 with TRBJ2-1; TRBD2 agrees at 9 bases. The junction had 11 bases not matched to a gene; V was cut back by 7 bases and J by 7 bases. Germline loops: CDR1 WSHSY, CDR2 SAAADI. The CDR3 has 15 residues. The CDR3 region has the DNA TGCGCCAGCAACATACGCCTAGCGGGGTTTAATGAGCAGTTCTTC. Its protein product is CASNIRLAGFNEQFF.

V usage is TRBV5-1 and J usage is TRBJ2-5; 11 bases are shared with TRBD2. The ends lost 4 bases at V and 5 bases at J; junction bases unmatched: 7. Germline V gives CDR1 SGHRS, CDR2 YFSETQ. The CDR3 spans 15 residues. The CDR3 coding sequence is TGCGCCAGCAGCCCACTAGCGGGAGAGAGTGAGACCCAGTACTTC. Translating it yields CASSPLAGESETQYF. Full variable domain (rest looked up from reference TRBV5-1 and TRBJ2-5): KAGVTQTPRYLIKTRGQQVTLSCSPISGHRSVSWYQQTPGQGLQFLFEYFSETQRNKGNFPGRFSGRQFSNSRSEMNVSTLELGDSALYLCASSPLAGESETQYFGPGTRLLVL.

Comment on this clone: Other DNA sequences within the sample encode an identical CDR3. This sequence joins TRBV5-1 and TRBJ2-3; TRBD1 aligns across 7 bases. This CDR3 has 14 residues. Germline loops: CDR1 SGHRS, CDR2 YFSETQ. With 3 bases clipped from V and 0 bases from J, the junction kept 1 base outside the gene matches. CDR3 protein: CASSSGGSTDTQYF. The CDR3 nucleotides are TGCGCCAGCAGCTCAGGGGGTAGCACAGATACGCAGTATTTT.

Concerning this clone itself: A read error may account for a junction end that differs from germline. The chain is built from TRBV7-7 and TRBJ2-7; possibly TRBD1 or TRBD2 for D (6 bases each). The CDR3 has 15 amino acids. Germline values: CDR1 SSHAT, CDR2 FNYEAQ (reference sequence). The CDR3 nucleotides read TGTGCTAGCAGCTTAAGTTGGGGGGCTGGCTACGAGCAGTACTTC. It translates to CASSLSWGAGYEQYF.

J is TRBJ1-5 and V is TRBV11-2; D is uncertain. V was cut by 2 bases and J by 2 bases, with 4 bases left in between. CDR1 SGHAT and CDR2 FQNNGV come from the germline V gene. CDR3 length equals 13 residues. The CDR3 region is CASSLSRNQPQHF. CDR3 DNA: TGTGCCAGCAGCTTAAGTCGCAATCAGCCCCAGCATTTT.

This clone showed up just once. This chain joins TRBV7-2 and TRBJ2-3; D is undetermined. V was trimmed by 5 bases and J by 2 bases, leaving 8 bases between them. CDR1 is SGHTA, CDR2 FQGNSA, per germline. CDR3 length: 13 residues. The CDR3 protein is CASSPWVTDTQYF. CDR3 DNA sequence: TGTGCCAGCAGCCCGTGGGTCACAGATACGCAGTATTTT.

This chain uses TRBV5-6 with TRBJ2-7, with TRBD2 matching over 9 bases. V shed 1 base and J 1 base; nucleotides not matched to a gene: 3. Germline CDR1 reads SGHDT; CDR2 reads YYEEEE. The CDR3 has 15 amino acids. The CDR3 DNA sequence: TGTGCCAGCAGCTTGTACCTAGCGGGGTCCTACGAGCAGTACTTC. It encodes CASSLYLAGSYEQYF.

The gene calls are TRBV7-2 and TRBJ2-5; D uncertain. The CDR3 is made up of 15 amino acids. Deletions cut 0 bases from V and 3 bases from J, with 11 bases between. In germline, CDR1 is SGHTA, CDR2 FQGNSA. The CDR3 is CASSLAWPKEETQYF. CDR3 nucleotides: TGTGCCAGCAGCTTAGCCTGGCCGAAGGAAGAGACCCAGTACTTC. Based on the CDR3 plus reference TRBV7-2 and TRBJ2-5, the full variable domain is GAGVSQSPSNKVTEKGKDVELRCDPISGHTALYWYRQSLGQGLEFLIYFQGNSAPDKSGLPSDRFSAERTGGSVSTLTIQRTQQEDSAVYLCASSLAWPKEETQYFGPGTRLLVL.

V is TRBV6-6 and J is TRBJ2-1; the D gene is possibly TRBD2 (7 bases). The V gene's germline CDR1 is MNHNY and CDR2 SVGAGI (reference sequence). The CDR3 runs 16 residues. Trimming took off 0 bases at V and 4 bases at J, with 13 bases between the two ends. The CDR3 nucleotides read TGTGCCAGCAGTTACTCGCTCGGGGGGCTGTACAATGAGCAGTTCTTC. Its translation is CASSYSLGGLYNEQFF.

The chain employs TRBV11-2 and TRBJ1-2, with no clear D. Germline V gene sequence: CDR1 SGHAT, CDR2 FQNNGV. Trimming took off 7 bases at V and 3 bases at J, with 9 bases between the two ends. The CDR3 totals 12 residues. The CDR3 loop reads CASTRTDYGYTF. CDR3 coding DNA: TGTGCCAGCACCCGGACCGACTATGGCTACACCTTC. Combining the CDR3 with reference TRBV11-2 and TRBJ1-2 gives the whole variable domain EAGVAQSPRYKIIEKRQSVAFWCNPISGHATLYWYQQILGQGPKLLIQFQNNGVVDDSQLPKDRFSAERLKGVDSTLKIQPAKLEDSAVYLCASTRTDYGYTFGSGTRLTVV.

This chain connects TRBV5-1 to TRBJ1-4, with 10 bases fitting TRBD1. The germline CDR1 and CDR2 sequences are SGHRS and YFSETQ. The CDR3 runs to 16 residues. With 3 bases clipped from V and 3 bases from J, the junction kept 5 bases outside the gene matches. This CDR3 is CASSSDRGFPNEKLFF. The DNA of the CDR3 is TGCGCCAGCAGCTCGGACAGGGGGTTTCCTAATGAAAAACTGTTTTTT.

The J gene is TRBJ2-3, the V gene TRBV5-6; the D gene is possibly TRBD2 (5 bases). V lost 0 bases and J lost 2, with 7 bases in between. The CDR3 runs to 14 residues. Germline V gene data show CDR1 as SGHDT and CDR2 as YYEEEE. The CDR3: CASSLEGVTDTQYF. DNA of the CDR3: TGTGCCAGCAGCTTGGAGGGAGTCACAGATACGCAGTATTTT.

The chain carries TRBV7-2 and TRBJ2-7, with a tentative D call TRBD1 (5 bases). Germline V gene lookup returns CDR1 SGHTA and CDR2 FQGNSA. This CDR3 is 15 amino acids long. Trimming cost V 0 bases and J 1 base, with 10 bases left between them. In nucleotides, the CDR3 is TGTGCCAGCAGCTTAGCGAGGACAACTTCCTACGAGCAGTACTTC. It specifies CASSLARTTSYEQYF.

The rearrangement links TRBV13 to TRBJ2-2, with D uncertain. The CDR3 runs 14 residues. V shed 2 bases and J shed 1 base, with 5 bases lying between them. Germline V gene data show CDR1 as PRHDT and CDR2 as FYEKMQ (reference sequence). CDR3 in DNA: TGTGCCAGCAGCTTAAGAAGGAACACCGGGGAGCTGTTTTTT. It codes for CASSLRRNTGELFF.

DNA for the CDR3: TGTGCCAGTAGTCTACAGGGTTTGAGCACTGAAGCTTTCTTT. This gives the protein CASSLQGLSTEAFF. This chain connects TRBV19 to TRBJ1-1; a weak D match, TRBD1 (6 bases). Germline values: CDR1 LNHDA, CDR2 SQIVND (reference sequence). The CDR3 has 14 residues. Trimming pared 5 bases from V and 4 bases from J, leaving 14 bases between.

The chain joins TRBV29-1 to TRBJ2-3; D unclear. V lost 6 bases and J lost 2, with 12 bases in between. Per the germline V gene, CDR1 is SQVTM and CDR2 is ANQGSEA. This CDR3 spans 13 amino acids. CDR3 in DNA: TGCAGCGTAGGTTTTAGTTCCACAGATACGCAGTATTTT. Its translation: CSVGFSSTDTQYF.

This chain joins TRBV28 and TRBJ1-1; TRBD1 might be the D (5 bases). Between the trimmed V and J ends, which lost 5 bases and 6 bases, there was a span of 19 bases. The CDR3 runs 15 residues. The germline V gene encodes CDR1 MDHEN and CDR2 SYDVKM. The CDR3 loop reads CASSTRARGLPEAFF. DNA of the CDR3: TGTGCCAGCAGTACAAGGGCCCGGGGCCTCCCTGAAGCTTTCTTT.

The chain combines TRBV5-1 with TRBJ2-1; D might be TRBD2 (6 bases). V was clipped by 3 bases and J by 7 bases, with 17 bases between them. Germline-derived CDR1 and CDR2 are SGHRS and YFSETQ. The CDR3 is 15 residues long. The CDR3 DNA reads TGCGCCAGCAGCTCCGGGACTTCGGATAATAATGAGCAGTTCTTC. Translation gives CASSSGTSDNNEQFF.

A few counts support this clone. This sequence joins TRBV5-1 and TRBJ2-3, with D uncertain. The germline V gene encodes CDR1 SGHRS and CDR2 YFSETQ. Between the trimmed V and J ends, which lost 0 bases and 4 bases, there was a span of 9 bases. This CDR3 spans 14 amino acids. The CDR3 region is CASSLAVSPDTQYF. CDR3 bases: TGCGCCAGCAGCTTGGCCGTTAGTCCAGATACGCAGTATTTT.

This rearrangement joins TRBV10-3 to TRBJ2-3; perhaps D is TRBD1 or TRBD2 (5 bases each). The germline gives CDR1 ENHRY, CDR2 SYGVKD. This CDR3 spans 12 amino acids. V lost 8 bases and J lost 4, with 10 bases in between. The CDR3 is CAIGGLADTQYF. CDR3 in DNA: TGTGCCATCGGGGGTCTTGCAGATACGCAGTATTTT.

The chain carries TRBV4-3 and TRBJ2-7; a weak D match, TRBD2 (6 bases). Germline assignment: CDR1 LGHNA and CDR2 YSLEER. This CDR3 has 16 amino acids. Trimming removed 1 base from V and 4 bases from J, with 17 bases in between. The CDR3 DNA is TGCGCCAGCAGCCAAGTTCCGGGAGTCAACTTATACGAGCAGTACTTC. Its translation: CASSQVPGVNLYEQYF.

The chain has TRBV27 and TRBJ1-5; 7 bases are a match to TRBD1. This CDR3 comprises 14 residues. In germline, CDR1 is MNHEY, CDR2 SMNVEV (reference sequence). V gave up 6 bases and J gave up 0 bases; unmatched junction bases: 2. The CDR3 is CASRTGYSNQPQHF. The CDR3 nucleotides are TGTGCCAGCAGGACAGGGTATAGCAATCAGCCCCAGCATTTT.

V is TRBV9 and J is TRBJ2-1; 7 nucleotides match TRBD2. The CDR3 extends over 15 amino acids. Germline assignment: CDR1 SGDLS and CDR2 YYNGEE. V lost 0 bases and J lost 10; bases outside the gene matches: 10. CDR3 residues: CASSVELRSGVEQFF. The CDR3, as DNA: TGTGCCAGCAGCGTAGAGTTGCGGAGCGGGGTAGAGCAGTTCTTC.

This clone has a single count. Other DNA sequences in this specimen translate into the identical CDR3. The V gene is TRBV7-2, the J gene TRBJ2-1; TRBD2 agrees at 11 bases. Germline V lookup: CDR1 SGHTA, CDR2 FQGNSA. CDR3 length: 15 residues. After removal of 1 base from V and 7 bases from J, the junction contained 3 bases not matched to a gene. This CDR3 reads CASSLELAGANEQFF. CDR3 coding DNA: TGTGCCAGCAGCTTAGAACTAGCGGGAGCTAATGAGCAGTTCTTC.

V usage is TRBV7-2 and J usage is TRBJ2-3; D may correspond to TRBD1 or TRBD2 (6 bases each). Germline assignment: CDR1 SGHTA and CDR2 FQGNSA. The CDR3 has 14 amino acids. Deletions cut 5 bases from V and 4 bases from J, with 13 bases between. Written as DNA, the CDR3 is TGTGCCAGCAGCCAAAAGGGGGGCGCAGATACGCAGTATTTT. This codes for CASSQKGGADTQYF.

This chain uses TRBV5-1 with TRBJ1-2; D is perhaps TRBD1 (6 bases). V lost 1 base and J 7 bases, leaving 14 bases between the germline ends. The CDR3 length is 14 residues. Germline V gives CDR1 SGHRS, CDR2 YFSETQ. The CDR3, as DNA: TGCGCCAGCAGCTTGTTGACAGGCCGGGGTGGCTACACCTTC. Amino acid sequence: CASSLLTGRGGYTF. Drawing the rest from reference TRBV5-1 and TRBJ1-2, the complete variable domain is KAGVTQTPRYLIKTRGQQVTLSCSPISGHRSVSWYQQTPGQGLQFLFEYFSETQRNKGNFPGRFSGRQFSNSRSEMNVSTLELGDSALYLCASSLLTGRGGYTFGSGTRLTVV.

This chain links TRBV7-9 with TRBJ2-7, with D unclear. Per germline, CDR1 SEHNR and CDR2 FQNEAQ (reference sequence). The CDR3 is 13 residues long. Trimming stripped 2 bases from V and 4 bases from J, with 9 bases between. The CDR3, as DNA: TGTGCCAGCAGCTTACCGCAGACGTACGAGCAGTACTTC. Translating it yields CASSLPQTYEQYF.